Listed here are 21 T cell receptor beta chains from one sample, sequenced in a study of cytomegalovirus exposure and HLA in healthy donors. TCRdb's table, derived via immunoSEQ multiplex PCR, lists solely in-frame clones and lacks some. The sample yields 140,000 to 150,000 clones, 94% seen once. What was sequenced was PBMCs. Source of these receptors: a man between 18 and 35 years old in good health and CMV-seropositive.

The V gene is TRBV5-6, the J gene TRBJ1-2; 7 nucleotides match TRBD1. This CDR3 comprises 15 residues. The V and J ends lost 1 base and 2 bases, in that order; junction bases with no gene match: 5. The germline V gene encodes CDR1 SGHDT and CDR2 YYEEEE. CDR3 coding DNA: TGTGCCAGCAGCTTGAGCCGACAGGGAAACTATGGCTACACCTTC. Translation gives CASSLSRQGNYGYTF.

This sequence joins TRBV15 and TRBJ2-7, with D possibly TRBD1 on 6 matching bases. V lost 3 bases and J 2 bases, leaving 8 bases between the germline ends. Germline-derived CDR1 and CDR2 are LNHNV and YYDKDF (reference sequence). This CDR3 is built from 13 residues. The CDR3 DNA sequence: TGTGCCACCAGCAGGGACAGACCCTACGAGCAGTACTTC. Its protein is CATSRDRPYEQYF.

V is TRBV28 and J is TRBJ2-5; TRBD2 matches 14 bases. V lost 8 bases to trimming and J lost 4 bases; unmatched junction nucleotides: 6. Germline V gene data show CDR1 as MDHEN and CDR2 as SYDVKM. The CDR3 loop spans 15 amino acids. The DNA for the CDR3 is TGTGCCAGCCGACTAGCGGGAGGGCCGGGAGAGACCCAGTACTTC. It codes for CASRLAGGPGETQYF.

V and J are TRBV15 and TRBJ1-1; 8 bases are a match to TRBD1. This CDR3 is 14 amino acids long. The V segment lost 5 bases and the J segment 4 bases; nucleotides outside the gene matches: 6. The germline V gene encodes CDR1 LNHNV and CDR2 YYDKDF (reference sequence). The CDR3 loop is CATSGGQEFTEAFF. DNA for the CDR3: TGTGCCACCAGCGGGGGACAGGAGTTCACTGAAGCTTTCTTT.

The CDR3 sequence is CASSSTGGYNEQFF. The CDR3 bases are TGTGCCAGCAGCTCGACAGGGGGATACAATGAGCAGTTCTTC. J is TRBJ2-1 and V is TRBV7-3; 9 bases are shared with TRBD1. V gave up 4 bases and J gave up 4 bases; unmatched junction bases: 2. CDR1 and CDR2 from the germline V gene are SGHTA and FQGTGA. The CDR3 extends over 14 amino acids.

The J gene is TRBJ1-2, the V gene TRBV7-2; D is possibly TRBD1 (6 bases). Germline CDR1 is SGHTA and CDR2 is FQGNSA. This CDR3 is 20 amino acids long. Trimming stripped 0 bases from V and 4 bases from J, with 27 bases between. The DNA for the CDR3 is TGTGCCAGCAGCTTAGCGCTCGGGTTTCAGCCGGGCAGGGGCGGCTATGGCTACACCTTC. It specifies CASSLALGFQPGRGGYGYTF. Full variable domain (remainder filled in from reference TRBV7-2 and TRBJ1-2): GAGVSQSPSNKVTEKGKDVELRCDPISGHTALYWYRQSLGQGLEFLIYFQGNSAPDKSGLPSDRFSAERTGGSVSTLTIQRTQQEDSAVYLCASSLALGFQPGRGGYGYTFGSGTRLTVV.

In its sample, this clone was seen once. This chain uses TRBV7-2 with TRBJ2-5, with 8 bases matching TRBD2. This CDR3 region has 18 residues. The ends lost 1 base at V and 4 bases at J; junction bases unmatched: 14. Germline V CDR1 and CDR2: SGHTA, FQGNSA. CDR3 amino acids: CASSLGGLVSPPRETQYF. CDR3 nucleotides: TGTGCCAGCAGCTTAGGGGGACTAGTCAGTCCCCCGAGAGAGACCCAGTACTTC.

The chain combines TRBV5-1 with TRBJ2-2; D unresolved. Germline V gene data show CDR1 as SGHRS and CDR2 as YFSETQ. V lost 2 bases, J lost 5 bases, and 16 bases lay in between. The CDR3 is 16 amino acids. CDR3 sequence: CASSLQSADQTGELFF. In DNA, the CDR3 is TGCGCCAGCAGCTTACAGTCAGCCGACCAGACCGGGGAGCTGTTTTTT.

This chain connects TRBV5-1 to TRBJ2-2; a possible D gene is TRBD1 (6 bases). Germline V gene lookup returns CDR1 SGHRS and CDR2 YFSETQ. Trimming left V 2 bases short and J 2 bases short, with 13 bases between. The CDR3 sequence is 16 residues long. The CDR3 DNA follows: TGCGCCAGCAGCTTCGTTCCACAGGGAAACACCGGGGAGCTGTTTTTT. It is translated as CASSFVPQGNTGELFF.

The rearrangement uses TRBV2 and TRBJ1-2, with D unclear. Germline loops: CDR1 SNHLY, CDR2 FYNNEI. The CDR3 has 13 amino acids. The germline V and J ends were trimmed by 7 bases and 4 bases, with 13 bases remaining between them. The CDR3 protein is CASNFESSYGYTF. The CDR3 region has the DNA TGTGCCAGCAATTTCGAGAGTTCCTATGGCTACACCTTC.

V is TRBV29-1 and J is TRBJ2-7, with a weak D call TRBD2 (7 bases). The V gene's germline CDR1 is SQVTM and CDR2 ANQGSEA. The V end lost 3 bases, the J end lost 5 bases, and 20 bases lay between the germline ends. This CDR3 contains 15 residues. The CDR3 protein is CSVDTSLGGLHEQYF. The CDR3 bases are TGCAGCGTTGACACATCTTTGGGGGGGCTCCACGAGCAGTACTTC.

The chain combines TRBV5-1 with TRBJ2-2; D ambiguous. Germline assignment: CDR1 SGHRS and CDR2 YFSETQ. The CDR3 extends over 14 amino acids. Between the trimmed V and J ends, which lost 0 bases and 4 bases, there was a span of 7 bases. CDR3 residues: CASSLEYSTGELFF. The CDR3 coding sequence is TGCGCCAGCAGCTTGGAGTACAGCACCGGGGAGCTGTTTTTT.

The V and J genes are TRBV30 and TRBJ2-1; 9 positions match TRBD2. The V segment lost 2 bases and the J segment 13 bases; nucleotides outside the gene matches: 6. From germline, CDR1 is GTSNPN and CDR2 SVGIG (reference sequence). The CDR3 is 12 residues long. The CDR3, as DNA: TGTGCCTGGAGTCCGGGACTAGCCGAACAGTTCTTC. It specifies CAWSPGLAEQFF. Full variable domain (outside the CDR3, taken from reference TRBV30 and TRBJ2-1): SQTIHQWPATLVQPVGSPLSLECTVEGTSNPNLYWYRQAAGRGLQLLFYSVGIGQISSEVPQNLSASRPQDRQFILSSKKLLLSDSGFYLCAWSPGLAEQFFGPGTRLTVL.

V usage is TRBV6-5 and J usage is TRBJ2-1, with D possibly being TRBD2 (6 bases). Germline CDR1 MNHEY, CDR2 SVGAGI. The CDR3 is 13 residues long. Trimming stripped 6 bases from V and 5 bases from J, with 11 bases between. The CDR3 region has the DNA TGTGCCAGCAGGCGGGGTAGAAACAATGAGCAGTTCTTC. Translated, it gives CASRRGRNNEQFF.

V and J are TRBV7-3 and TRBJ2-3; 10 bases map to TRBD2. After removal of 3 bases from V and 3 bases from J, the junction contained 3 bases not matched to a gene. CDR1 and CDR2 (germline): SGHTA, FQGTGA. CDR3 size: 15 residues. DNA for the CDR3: TGTGCCAGCAGCTTTGAGCGGGGGGGGACAGATACGCAGTATTTT. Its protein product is CASSFERGGTDTQYF.

The chain's CDR3 is CASSQDIGADTQYF. The CDR3, as DNA: TGCGCCAGCAGCCAAGATATAGGGGCAGATACGCAGTATTTT. The genes are TRBV4-1 and TRBJ2-3; tentatively, D is TRBD1 (5 bases). In germline, CDR1 is MGHRA, CDR2 YSYEKL. The V gene lost 0 bases and the J gene lost 4 bases, with 8 bases spanning the gap. This CDR3 has 14 amino acids.

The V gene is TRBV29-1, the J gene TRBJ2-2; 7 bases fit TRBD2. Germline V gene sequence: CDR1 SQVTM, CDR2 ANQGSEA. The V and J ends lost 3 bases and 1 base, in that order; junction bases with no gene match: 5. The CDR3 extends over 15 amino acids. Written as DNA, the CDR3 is TGCAGCGTTGAGCTCGGGAGGCAGAACACCGGGGAGCTGTTTTTT. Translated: CSVELGRQNTGELFF.

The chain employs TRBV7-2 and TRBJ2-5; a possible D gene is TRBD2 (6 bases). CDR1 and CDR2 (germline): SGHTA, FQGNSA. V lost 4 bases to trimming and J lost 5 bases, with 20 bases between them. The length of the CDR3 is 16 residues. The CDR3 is CASSSLSGSKAETQYF. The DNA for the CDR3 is TGTGCCAGCAGCTCCCTTTCCGGGAGTAAGGCGGAGACCCAGTACTTC.

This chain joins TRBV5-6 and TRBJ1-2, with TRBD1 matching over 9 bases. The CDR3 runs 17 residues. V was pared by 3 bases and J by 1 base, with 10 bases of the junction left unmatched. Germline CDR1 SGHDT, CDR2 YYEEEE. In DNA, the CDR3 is TGTGCCAGCAGCTGGACCCTGGACAGGGGTCTTAACTATGGCTACACCTTC. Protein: CASSWTLDRGLNYGYTF.

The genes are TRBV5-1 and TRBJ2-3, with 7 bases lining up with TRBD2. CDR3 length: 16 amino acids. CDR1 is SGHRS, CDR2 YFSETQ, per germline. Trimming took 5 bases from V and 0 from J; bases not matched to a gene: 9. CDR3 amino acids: CASSRLSGTSTDTQYF. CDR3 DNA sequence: TGCGCCAGCAGTCGTTTAAGCGGGACTAGCACAGATACGCAGTATTTT. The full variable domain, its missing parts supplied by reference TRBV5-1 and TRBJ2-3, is KAGVTQTPRYLIKTRGQQVTLSCSPISGHRSVSWYQQTPGQGLQFLFEYFSETQRNKGNFPGRFSGRQFSNSRSEMNVSTLELGDSALYLCASSRLSGTSTDTQYFGPGTRLTVL.

This CDR3 is CASSLSGTGALEQYF. The CDR3 DNA follows: TGTGCCAGCAGTTTATCCGGGACAGGGGCCTTAGAGCAGTACTTC. This chain connects TRBV28 to TRBJ2-7; TRBD1 matches 10 bases. Germline trimming cut 1 base from V and 7 bases from J; bases unmatched to any gene: 7. The CDR3 extends over 15 amino acids. Germline-derived CDR1 and CDR2 are MDHEN and SYDVKM.